This note documents a single T cell receptor beta chain sequence. In this sample, this clone turned up many times. This receptor's antigen is unknown. The input lacks base qualities; no much larger clone sits a single base away. This sample was taken from a study of metastatic and nonmetastatic thyroid tumors (dated by TCRdb to 2020 to 2021). For the study in its entirety: Repertoires were compared across peripheral blood and tumor or nodule tissue samples from malignant and benign thyroid patients. Results the study describes overall, beyond this receptor: In both blood and tumor samples, TCR beta diversity was reported to be significantly higher in malignant tumors than in benign nodules.

Via the germline V gene (reference sequence), CDR1 is MNHEY and CDR2 SMNVEV. The CDR3 has 15 amino acids, counting the end cysteine and phenylalanine. Just CDR3 DNA is preserved here, 45 bases in frame from base 1. Cut back by 5 bases and 1 base, the V and J ends lie 14 bases apart. No patient had received any treatment before thyroid surgery. Using T-cell receptor beta sequencing, the researchers looked back retrospectively at clinical samples from patients, gathered between about 2012 and 2019. Preparation of the library involved PCR. Reads for this sample came from an Illumina HiSeq 4000. High-throughput sequencing was used to profile the TCR beta-chain CDR3 region of every patient. Per the authors' processing: Drawing on CDR3 differences between clinicopathological groups, the researchers built a classifier meant to tell apart patients with distant-metastatic papillary thyroid cancer. The Shannon index was used to measure repertoire diversity, and the Morisita-Horn index was used to measure how similar tumor and blood repertoires were. The raw public data were reprocessed by TCRdb itself: fastp quality trimming at Q25, MiXCR clonotype calling, in-frame beta chains only. The V and J calls were determined by TCRdb, not by the authors. In this sample the table shows 20,000 to 25,000 clones, around 28% of which occur a single time. About 5.7% of the sample goes to the ten largest clones.

The sequenced sample consisted of tumor tissue. The V and J segments used are TRBV27 and TRBJ1-1; the best D guess is TRBD1, with 6 bases matching. The TCR originated in a female donor with papillary thyroid cancer or a benign thyroid nodule (not recorded which). Some clones in this sample may be carry-over from other donors' samples. The DNA sequence reads TGTGCCAGCAGTAGGGAGGGAGGGGGGAACACTGAAGCTTTCTTT. This gives the protein CASSREGGGNTEAFF.